The 26 T cell receptor gamma chains below were found in one sample sequenced in a study of gamma-delta chains in newborns, infants, children (dated by TCRdb to between 2018 and 2021). The listed sequencing device is Illumina MiSeq. TCRdb reran clone calling on the public reads with CATT; rows sharing one DNA sequence were then combined. This sample's records show 45 to 55 gamma-chain clones. The input for sequencing was blood, taken at baseline. These receptors came from a child who received the measles vaccine. This table probably holds off-target reads from a library built for another chain.

With regard to this clone: The limits of the CDR3 on the DNA are not certain, so only TCRdb's listed CDR3 is given. The V gene call is TRGV9, and the J gene call is absent. Termini included, the CDR3 measures 25 amino acids. Germline CDR1 and CDR2: GITISATS and ISYDGTV (reference sequence). CDR3 residues: CACDTVLGDTWDTRQMFFGTGIKLF.

Note on this clone: The DNA is left out, because the CDR3 cannot be placed on it with certainty; the CDR3 is given as TCRdb lists it. Other DNA sequences in the sample encode the same CDR3. The J segment was not called; the V segment is TRGV9. Germline V lookup: CDR1 GITISATS, CDR2 ISYDGTV (reference sequence). 25 amino acids form the CDR3, both terminal residues included. The CDR3 sequence is CACDTGGFSSWDTRQMFFGTGIKLF.

With regard to this clone: The DNA is left out, because the CDR3 cannot be placed on it with certainty; the CDR3 is given as TCRdb lists it. V gene assignment gives TRGV9, but the J gene was left uncalled. The CDR3 contains 26 residues when both ends are counted. Germline V gives CDR1 GITISATS, CDR2 ISYDGTV (reference sequence). The CDR3 here is CACDSGGYSSTWDTRQMFFGTGIKLF.

On this clone itself: Because the CDR3's place on the DNA is in doubt, the DNA is left out and the CDR3 is given as listed by TCRdb. A V gene of TRGV9 was called, but no J gene was assigned. CDR1 and CDR2 from the germline V gene are GITISATS and ISYDGTV (reference sequence). The CDR3 length is 25 residues, termini included. The CDR3 sequence is CACDILGDSSWDTRQMFFGTGIKLF.

Regarding this clone: The limits of the CDR3 on the DNA are not certain, so only TCRdb's listed CDR3 is given. The same CDR3 also results from other DNA sequences found in this sample. With the J gene uncalled, the V gene is TRGV9. The CDR3 is 25 amino acids long, termini counted. The germline gives CDR1 GITISATS, CDR2 ISYDGTV (reference sequence). The CDR3 loop is CACDLLGDTSWDTRQMFFGTGIKLF.

As concerns this clone: Other DNA sequences within the sample encode an identical CDR3. V gene TRGV9 was called; the J gene was not. CDR3 length equals 19 residues. Germline CDR1 GITISATS, CDR2 ISYDGTV (reference sequence). The CDR3 is CALPPSYRGIRPGAAQLFF. The CDR3 DNA reads TGTGCCTTACCACCTTCCTATCGGGGGATACGCCCAGGGGCAGCACAACTCTTCTTT.

This clone turned up a few times. It is unclear where the CDR3 begins or ends on the DNA, so no DNA is shown, and the CDR3 is as TCRdb lists it. The V gene call is TRGV9, and the J gene call is absent. Looked up from germline, CDR1 is GITISATS and CDR2 is ISYDGTV (reference sequence). Counting both end residues, the CDR3 totals 26 amino acids. The CDR3 sequence: CACDTAGIRSSWDTRQMFFGTGIKLF.

On this clone itself: No DNA is shown, since the ends of the CDR3 on it are uncertain; the CDR3 is the one TCRdb lists. The J gene was not called, though the V gene is TRGV9. Germline V gives CDR1 GITISATS, CDR2 ISYDGTV (reference sequence). The CDR3 is made up of 25 amino acids, end residues included. This CDR3 is CACDSPGGSSWDTRQMFFGTGIKLF.

With respect to this clone: It is unclear where the CDR3 begins or ends on the DNA, so no DNA is shown, and the CDR3 is as TCRdb lists it. This specimen includes other DNA sequences encoding the same CDR3. The V segment is TRGV9, and no J call was made. Ends included, the CDR3 has 25 residues. Germline V lookup: CDR1 GITISATS, CDR2 ISYDGTV (reference sequence). CDR3 sequence reads: CACDLLGDTSWDTRQMFFGTGIKLF.

A note on this clone: No DNA is shown, since the ends of the CDR3 on it are uncertain; the CDR3 is the one TCRdb lists. Other nucleotide sequences from this sample produce the same CDR3. The V segment is TRGV9, and no J call was made. The CDR3 is made up of 28 amino acids, end residues included. Germline values: CDR1 GITISATS, CDR2 ISYDGTV (reference sequence). The CDR3 here is CACDYPGTGGRSSWDTRQMFFGTGIKLF.

This clone was picked up a small number of times. TRGV9 is the V gene, and the J gene was not called. The V gene's germline CDR1 is GITISATS and CDR2 ISYDGTV (reference sequence). The CDR3 totals 14 residues. The CDR3 region has the DNA TGTGCCTGTGACACCTGGGGGATGACAGCACAACTCTTCTTT. Protein: CACDTWGMTAQLFF.

To note about this clone: It is unclear where the CDR3 begins or ends on the DNA, so no DNA is shown, and the CDR3 is as TCRdb lists it. The J gene has no call, while the V gene is TRGV9. The CDR3 numbers 25 amino acids, ends counted. Per germline, CDR1 GITISATS and CDR2 ISYDGTV (reference sequence). The CDR3: CACDPTGGSSWDTRQMFFGTGIKLF.

Points on this clone: The DNA is omitted, as the CDR3 cannot be located on it reliably, and the CDR3 follows TCRdb's listing. The V gene is TRGV9, but the J gene lacks a call. Germline V CDR1 and CDR2: GITISATS, ISYDGTV (reference sequence). A total of 26 residues make up the CDR3, ends included. The CDR3 sequence: CACDTAGGYSSWDTRQMFFGTGIKLF.

The V gene is TRGV9, but the J gene lacks a call. The CDR3 sequence is 14 residues long. Germline CDR1 reads GITISATS; CDR2 reads ISYDGTV (reference sequence). The CDR3 protein is CACGVLGDTAQLFF. In DNA form, the CDR3 reads TGTGCCTGTGGCGTACTGGGGGATACAGCACAACTCTTCTTT.

On this clone itself: No DNA is shown, since the ends of the CDR3 on it are uncertain; the CDR3 is the one TCRdb lists. The V gene is TRGV9; the J gene was not called. The CDR3 spans 25 residues, counting both ends. Germline values: CDR1 GITISATS, CDR2 ISYDGTV (reference sequence). The CDR3 spells CACDTIGIEAWDTRQMFFGTGIKLF.

As regards this clone: The DNA is omitted, as the CDR3 cannot be located on it reliably, and the CDR3 follows TCRdb's listing. CDR3 amino acids: CACDSTGGYGSWDTRQMFFGTGIKLF. A V gene of TRGV9 was called, but no J gene was assigned. The CDR3 contains 26 residues when both ends are counted. From germline, CDR1 is GITISATS and CDR2 ISYDGTV (reference sequence).

Worth noting for this clone: The DNA is omitted, as the CDR3 cannot be located on it reliably, and the CDR3 follows TCRdb's listing. The V gene is TRGV9; the J gene was not called. Counting both end residues, the CDR3 totals 25 amino acids. Germline CDR1 reads GITISATS; CDR2 reads ISYDGTV (reference sequence). CDR3 in amino acids: CACDRLGDRTWDTRQMFFGTGIKLF.

A V gene of TRGV9 was called, but no J gene was assigned. There are 14 residues in the CDR3. From germline, CDR1 is GITISATS and CDR2 ISYDGTV (reference sequence). CDR3 sequence (DNA): TGTGCCTGTGACGCCTGGGGGATGACAGCACAACTCTTCTTT. Translated: CACDAWGMTAQLFF.

No J gene was called, and the V gene is TRGV9. The length of the CDR3 is 14 residues. Germline V CDR1 and CDR2: GITISATS, ISYDGTV (reference sequence). The DNA for the CDR3 is TGTGCCTGTGACGTACTGGGGGATACAGCACAACTCTTCTTT. The encoded protein is CACDVLGDTAQLFF.

The J gene has no call, while the V gene is TRGV9. The germline CDR1 and CDR2 sequences are GITISATS and ISYDGTV (reference sequence). The CDR3 consists of 17 residues. The CDR3 sequence: CACDAITVLGTAAQLFF. CDR3 DNA: TGTGCCTGTGACGCAATTACCGTACTGGGTACGGCAGCACAACTCTTCTTT.

Remarks on this clone: Because the CDR3's place on the DNA is in doubt, the DNA is left out and the CDR3 is given as listed by TCRdb. The sample holds other DNA sequences that translate to the same CDR3. No J gene call was made, and the V gene is TRGV9. The CDR3 has 25 amino acids, counting both end residues. The germline V gene encodes CDR1 GITISATS and CDR2 ISYDGTV (reference sequence). The CDR3 spells CACDTGGFSSWDTRQMFFGTGIKLF.

For this clone: The DNA is omitted, as the CDR3 cannot be located on it reliably, and the CDR3 follows TCRdb's listing. The sample contains more than one DNA sequence encoding this CDR3. The V gene call reads TRGV9; no J gene was called. Inclusive of both ends, the CDR3 amounts to 28 amino acids. In germline, CDR1 is GITISATS, CDR2 ISYDGTV (reference sequence). CDR3 sequence reads: CACDYPGTGGRSSWDTRQMFFGTGIKLF.

Remarks on this clone: A read error may account for a junction end that differs from germline. The rearrangement links TRGV9 to TRGJP. The CDR3 spans 16 residues. The germline V gene encodes CDR1 GITISATS and CDR2 ISYDGTV (reference sequence). For the CDR3, the DNA is TGTGCCTTGTGGGAGGTTAAAGAGTTGGGCAAAACAATCAAGGTATTT. It codes for CALWEVKELGKTIKVF.

A note on this clone: The DNA is omitted, as the CDR3 cannot be located on it reliably, and the CDR3 follows TCRdb's listing. For the V gene the call is TRGV9; the J gene has no call. The CDR3 sequence runs 26 residues, both termini included. Germline V gene data show CDR1 as GITISATS and CDR2 as ISYDGTV (reference sequence). The CDR3 spells CACDTVLGDSSWDTRQMFFGTGIKLF.

This clone was seen more than once but under ten times. The DNA is left out, because the CDR3 cannot be placed on it with certainty; the CDR3 is given as TCRdb lists it. The V gene is given as TRGV9, and no J gene call is available. The CDR3 is 28 amino acids in total, end residues counted. Germline CDR1 GITISATS, CDR2 ISYDGTV (reference sequence). This CDR3 is CACDTVLGDTPSSWDTRQMFFGTGIKLF.

In regard to this clone: Because the CDR3's place on the DNA is in doubt, the DNA is left out and the CDR3 is given as listed by TCRdb. For the V gene the call is TRGV9; the J gene has no call. Germline lookup yields CDR1 GITISATS and CDR2 ISYDGTV (reference sequence). The CDR3 region is 26 residues in length, termini included. The CDR3 region is CACDTAGGPRSWDTRQMFFGTGIKLF.